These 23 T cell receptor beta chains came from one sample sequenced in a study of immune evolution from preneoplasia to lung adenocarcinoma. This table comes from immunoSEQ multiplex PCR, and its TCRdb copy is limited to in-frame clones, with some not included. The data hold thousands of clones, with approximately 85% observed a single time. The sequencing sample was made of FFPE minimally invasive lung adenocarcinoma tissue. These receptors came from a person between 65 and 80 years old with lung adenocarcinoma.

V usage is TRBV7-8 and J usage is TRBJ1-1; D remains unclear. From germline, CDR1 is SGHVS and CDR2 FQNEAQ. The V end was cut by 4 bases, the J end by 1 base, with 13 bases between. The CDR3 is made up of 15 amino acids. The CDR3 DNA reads TGTGCCAGCAGCTCGAGGGAGGAGGCGAACACTGAAGCTTTCTTT. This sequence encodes CASSSREEANTEAFF.

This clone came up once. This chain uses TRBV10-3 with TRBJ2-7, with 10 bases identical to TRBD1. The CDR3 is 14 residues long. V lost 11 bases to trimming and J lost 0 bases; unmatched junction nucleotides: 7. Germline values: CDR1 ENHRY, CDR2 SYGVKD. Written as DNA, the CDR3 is TGTGCCGTCCGGGACAGGGGCTCCTCCTACGAGCAGTACTTC. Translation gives CAVRDRGSSYEQYF.

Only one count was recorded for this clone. The CDR3 spells CASSLAGATDTQYF. The CDR3 nucleotides read TGTGCCAGCAGTCTAGCGGGGGCCACAGATACGCAGTATTTT. The genes are TRBV11-2 and TRBJ2-3, with 10 positions matching TRBD2. Germline loops: CDR1 SGHAT, CDR2 FQNNGV. Germline trimming cut 6 bases from V and 2 bases from J; bases unmatched to any gene: 2. The CDR3 has 14 amino acids. The variable domain in full, with the rest retrieved from reference TRBV11-2 and TRBJ2-3, is EAGVAQSPRYKIIEKRQSVAFWCNPISGHATLYWYQQILGQGPKLLIQFQNNGVVDDSQLPKDRFSAERLKGVDSTLKIQPAKLEDSAVYLCASSLAGATDTQYFGPGTRLTVL.

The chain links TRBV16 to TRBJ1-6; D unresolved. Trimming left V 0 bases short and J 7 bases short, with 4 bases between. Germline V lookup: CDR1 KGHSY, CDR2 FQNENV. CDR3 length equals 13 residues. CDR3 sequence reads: CASSQSVNSPLHF. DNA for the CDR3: TGTGCCAGCAGCCAATCGGTAAATTCACCCCTCCACTTT. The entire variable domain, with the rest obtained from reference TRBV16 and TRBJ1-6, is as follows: GEEVAQTPKHLVRGEGQKAKLYCAPIKGHSYVFWYQQVLKNEFKFLISFQNENVFDETGMPKERFSAKCLPNSPCSLEIQATKLEDSAVYFCASSQSVNSPLHFGNGTRLTVT.

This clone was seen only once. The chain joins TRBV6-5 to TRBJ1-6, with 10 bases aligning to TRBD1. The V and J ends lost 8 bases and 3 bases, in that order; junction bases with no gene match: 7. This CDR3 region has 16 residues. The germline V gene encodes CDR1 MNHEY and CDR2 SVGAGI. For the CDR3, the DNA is TGTGCCAGCGGTTGGGACAGGGGCAACTATAATTCACCCCTCCACTTT. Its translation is CASGWDRGNYNSPLHF.

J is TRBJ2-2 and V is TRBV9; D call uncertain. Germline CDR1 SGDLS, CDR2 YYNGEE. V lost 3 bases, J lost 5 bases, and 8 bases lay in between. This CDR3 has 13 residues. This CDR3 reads CASSGSTTGELFF. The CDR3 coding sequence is TGTGCCAGCAGCGGATCAACTACCGGGGAGCTGTTTTTT.

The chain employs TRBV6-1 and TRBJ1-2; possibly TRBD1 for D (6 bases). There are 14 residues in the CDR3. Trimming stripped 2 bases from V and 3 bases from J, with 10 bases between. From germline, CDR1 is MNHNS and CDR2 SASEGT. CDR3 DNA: TGTGCCAGCAGTGAAACCAGGGGCGACTATGGCTACACCTTC. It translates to CASSETRGDYGYTF.

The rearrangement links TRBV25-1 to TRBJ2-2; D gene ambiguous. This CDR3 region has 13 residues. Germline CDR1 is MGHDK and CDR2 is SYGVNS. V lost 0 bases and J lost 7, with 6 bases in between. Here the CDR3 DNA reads TGTGCCAGCAGTGAATACGGCCGCGGGGAGCTGTTTTTT. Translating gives CASSEYGRGELFF.

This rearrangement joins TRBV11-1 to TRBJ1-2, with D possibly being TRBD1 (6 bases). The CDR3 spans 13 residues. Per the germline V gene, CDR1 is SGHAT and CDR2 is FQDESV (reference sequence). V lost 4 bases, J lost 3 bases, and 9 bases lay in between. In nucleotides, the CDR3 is TGTGCCAGCAGCTCCCGGACAGACTATGGCTACACCTTC. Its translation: CASSSRTDYGYTF. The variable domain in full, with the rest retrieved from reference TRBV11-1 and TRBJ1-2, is EAEVAQSPRYKITEKSQAVAFWCDPISGHATLYWYRQILGQGPELLVQFQDESVVDDSQLPKDRFSAERLKGVDSTLKIQPAELGDSAMYLCASSSRTDYGYTFGSGTRLTVV.

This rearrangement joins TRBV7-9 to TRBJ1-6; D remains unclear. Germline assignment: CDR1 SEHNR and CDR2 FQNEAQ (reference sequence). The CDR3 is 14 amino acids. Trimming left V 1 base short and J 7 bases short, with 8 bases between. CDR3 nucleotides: TGTGCCAGCAGCTTAGGAGCGATGAATTCACCCCTCCACTTT. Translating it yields CASSLGAMNSPLHF.

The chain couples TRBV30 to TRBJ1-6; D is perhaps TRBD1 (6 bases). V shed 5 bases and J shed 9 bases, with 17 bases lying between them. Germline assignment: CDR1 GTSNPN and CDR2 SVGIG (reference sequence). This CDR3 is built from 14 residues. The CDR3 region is CAWGRMTGGSPLHF. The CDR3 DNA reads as TGTGCCTGGGGCCGGATGACAGGCGGTTCACCCCTCCACTTT.

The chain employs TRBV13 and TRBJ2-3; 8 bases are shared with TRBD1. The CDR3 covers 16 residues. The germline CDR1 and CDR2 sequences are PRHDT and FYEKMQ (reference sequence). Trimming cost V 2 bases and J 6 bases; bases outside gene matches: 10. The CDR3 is CASSLITTGAQDTQYF. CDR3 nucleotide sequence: TGTGCCAGCAGCTTAATCACGACAGGGGCTCAGGATACGCAGTATTTT.

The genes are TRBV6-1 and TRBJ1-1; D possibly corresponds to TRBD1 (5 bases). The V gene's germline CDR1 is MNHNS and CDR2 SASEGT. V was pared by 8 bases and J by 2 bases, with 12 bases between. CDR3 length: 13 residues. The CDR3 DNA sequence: TGTGCCAGCCGGAAGGGGCCAAACACTGAAGCTTTCTTT. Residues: CASRKGPNTEAFF.

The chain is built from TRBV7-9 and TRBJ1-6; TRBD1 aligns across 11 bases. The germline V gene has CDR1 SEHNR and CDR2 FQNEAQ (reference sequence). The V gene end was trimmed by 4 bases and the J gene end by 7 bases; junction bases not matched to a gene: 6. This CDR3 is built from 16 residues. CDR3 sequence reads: CASSSLGTGGNSPLHF. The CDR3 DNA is TGTGCCAGCAGCTCACTCGGGACAGGGGGAAATTCACCCCTCCACTTT.

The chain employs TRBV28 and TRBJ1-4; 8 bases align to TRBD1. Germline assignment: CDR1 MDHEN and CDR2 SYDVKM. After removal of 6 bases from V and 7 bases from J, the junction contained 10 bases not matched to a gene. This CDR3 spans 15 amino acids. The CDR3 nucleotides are TGTGCCAGCAGGCCCAGACAGGGGTACCGTGAAAAACTGTTTTTT. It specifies CASRPRQGYREKLFF.

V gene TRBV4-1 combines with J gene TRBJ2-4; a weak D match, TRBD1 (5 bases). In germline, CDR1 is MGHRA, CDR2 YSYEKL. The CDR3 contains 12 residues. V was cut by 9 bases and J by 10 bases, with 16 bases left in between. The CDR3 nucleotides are TGCGCCAGTTTAGCAGGGAATGGGATTCAGTACTTC. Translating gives CASLAGNGIQYF.

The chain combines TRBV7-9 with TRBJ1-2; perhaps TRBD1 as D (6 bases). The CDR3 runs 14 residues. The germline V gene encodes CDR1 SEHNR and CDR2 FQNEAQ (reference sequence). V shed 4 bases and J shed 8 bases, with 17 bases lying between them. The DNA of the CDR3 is TGTGCCAGCAGCTCCCGGGGGGCGGTTAGCGGCTACACCTTC. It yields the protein CASSSRGAVSGYTF.

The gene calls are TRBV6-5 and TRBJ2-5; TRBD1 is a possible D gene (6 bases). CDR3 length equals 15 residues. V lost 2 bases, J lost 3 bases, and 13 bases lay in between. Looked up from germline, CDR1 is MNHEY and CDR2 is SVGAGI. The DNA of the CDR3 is TGTGCCAGCAGTTACGGGACATGGGGGAAAGAGACCCAGTACTTC. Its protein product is CASSYGTWGKETQYF.

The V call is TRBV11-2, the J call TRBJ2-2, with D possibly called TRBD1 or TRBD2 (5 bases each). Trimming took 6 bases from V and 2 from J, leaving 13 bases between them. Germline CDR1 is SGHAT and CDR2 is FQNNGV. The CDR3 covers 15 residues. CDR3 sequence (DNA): TGTGCCAGCAGGGATTTGAGGGGCAACACCGGGGAGCTGTTTTTT. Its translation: CASRDLRGNTGELFF. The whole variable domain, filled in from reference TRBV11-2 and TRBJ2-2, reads EAGVAQSPRYKIIEKRQSVAFWCNPISGHATLYWYQQILGQGPKLLIQFQNNGVVDDSQLPKDRFSAERLKGVDSTLKIQPAKLEDSAVYLCASRDLRGNTGELFFGEGSRLTVL.

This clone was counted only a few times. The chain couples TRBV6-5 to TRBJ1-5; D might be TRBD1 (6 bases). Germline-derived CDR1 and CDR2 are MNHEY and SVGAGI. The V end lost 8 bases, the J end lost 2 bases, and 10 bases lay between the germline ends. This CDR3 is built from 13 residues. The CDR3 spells CASGPGGNQPQHF. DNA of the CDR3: TGTGCCAGCGGCCCAGGGGGCAATCAGCCCCAGCATTTT.

DNA for the CDR3: TGTGCCAGCGGGGACCTAACAGATACGCAGTATTTT. Encoded protein: CASGDLTDTQYF. The V and J genes are TRBV15 and TRBJ2-3; D may be TRBD2 (6 bases). This CDR3 spans 12 amino acids. V lost 10 bases and J lost 3, with 11 bases in between. Germline CDR1 reads LNHNV; CDR2 reads YYDKDF (reference sequence).

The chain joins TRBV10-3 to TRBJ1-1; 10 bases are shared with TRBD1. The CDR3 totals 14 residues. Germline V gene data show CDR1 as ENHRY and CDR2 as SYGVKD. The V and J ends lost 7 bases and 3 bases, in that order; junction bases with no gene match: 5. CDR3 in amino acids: CAITRGTGDTEAFF. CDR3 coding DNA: TGTGCCATCACCCGAGGGACAGGGGACACTGAAGCTTTCTTT.

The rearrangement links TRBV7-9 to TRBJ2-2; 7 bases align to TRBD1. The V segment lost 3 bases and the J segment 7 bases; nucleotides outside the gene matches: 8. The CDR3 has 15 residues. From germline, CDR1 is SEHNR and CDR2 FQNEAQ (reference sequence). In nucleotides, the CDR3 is TGTGCCAGCAGCTTTCGGCCAGGGGGTTTCGGGGAGCTGTTTTTT. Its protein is CASSFRPGGFGELFF.